This TCR beta chain was sequenced in a study of control samples from healthy donors and cancer patients. Using immunoSEQ multiplex PCR, the repertoire was profiled, and TCRdb retains in-frame clones only, with some absent. The data contain about 160,000 clones, roughly nine tenths of them seen just once; the ten biggest clones take up approximately 0.7%. The CDR3 has 13 amino acids. CDR1 MDHEN and CDR2 SYDVKM come from the germline V gene. V dropped 9 bases and J dropped 2; count of bases not matched to a gene: 5. The V call is TRBV28, the J call TRBJ2-7; 9 nucleotides align to TRBD2. The source of this sequence is a woman aged 30 to 39 in good health. The sample taken for sequencing was blood. CDR3: CASVAGVPYEQYF. CDR3 DNA sequence: TGTGCCAGTGTAGCGGGAGTCCCCTACGAGCAGTACTTC. Full variable domain (rest looked up from reference TRBV28 and TRBJ2-7): DVKVTQSSRYLVKRTGEKVFLECVQDMDHENMFWYRQDPGLGLRLIYFSYDVKMKEKGDIPEGYSVSREKKERFSLILESASTNQTSMYLCASVAGVPYEQYFGPGTRLTVT.